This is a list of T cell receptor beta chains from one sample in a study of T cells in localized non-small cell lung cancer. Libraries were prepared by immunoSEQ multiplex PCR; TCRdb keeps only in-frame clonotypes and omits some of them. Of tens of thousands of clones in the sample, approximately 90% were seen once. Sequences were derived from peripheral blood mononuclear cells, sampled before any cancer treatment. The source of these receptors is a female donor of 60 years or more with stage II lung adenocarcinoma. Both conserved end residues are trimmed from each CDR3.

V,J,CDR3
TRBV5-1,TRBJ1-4,ASSPLGGTNEKLF
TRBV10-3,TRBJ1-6,AIKEAVMQSSPLH
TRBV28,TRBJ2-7,ASTLTQGPYEQY
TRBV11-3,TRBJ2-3,ASSLVSGSDTQY
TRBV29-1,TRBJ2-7,SAWDRGISYEQY
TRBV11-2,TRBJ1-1,ASSLLGQLNTEAF
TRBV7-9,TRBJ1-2,ASSLTGTAVAGYT
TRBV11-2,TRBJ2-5,ASARTEETQY
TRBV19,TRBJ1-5,ASSIDGRGNQPQH
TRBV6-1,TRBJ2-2,ASSRDRLTGELF
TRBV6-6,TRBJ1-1,ASSYGRDRGLTEAF
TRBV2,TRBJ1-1,ASSLGIGNTEAF
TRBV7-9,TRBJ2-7,ASSLLDSAQGVFEQY
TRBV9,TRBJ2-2,ASSEDRGPTGELF
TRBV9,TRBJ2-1,ASSVEPSSYNEQF
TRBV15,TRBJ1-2,ATSRDQESLNYGYT
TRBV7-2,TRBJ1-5,ASSGRVTMGNQPQH
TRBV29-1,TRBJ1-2,SVSPSLDGNYGYT
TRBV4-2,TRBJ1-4,ASSQDRQTYRGWSEKLF
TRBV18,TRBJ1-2,ASSPLVWEANYGYT
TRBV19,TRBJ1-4,ASSLTGSNEKLF
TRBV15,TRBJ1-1,ATSRDRSSEAF
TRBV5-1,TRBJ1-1,ASSLGQGVPTGTEAF
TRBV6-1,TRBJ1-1,ASEEGPNRAF
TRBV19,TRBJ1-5,ASSIRRDQPQH
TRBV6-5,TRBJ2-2,ASTRDRISTGELF
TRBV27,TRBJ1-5,ASSSVGRNQPQH
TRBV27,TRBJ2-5,ASSLGAQTETQY
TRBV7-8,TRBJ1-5,ASSPEINQPQH
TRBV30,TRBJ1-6,AWRLTGGQGNSPLH
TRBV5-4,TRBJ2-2,ASSLGWNTGELF
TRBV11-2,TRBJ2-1,ASSLDRKNEQF
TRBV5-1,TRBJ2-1,ASSFQAGVGNEQF
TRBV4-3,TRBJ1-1,ASSPRTGRTEAF
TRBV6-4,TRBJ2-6,ASSEWISGANVLT
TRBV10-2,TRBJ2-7,ASREISGSSGYEQY
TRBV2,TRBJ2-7,ASGLAVRYEQY
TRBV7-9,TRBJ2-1,ASSLLSASQVGGEQF
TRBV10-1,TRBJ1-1,ASSEVGLVTEAF
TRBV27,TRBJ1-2,ASSFRGNYGYT
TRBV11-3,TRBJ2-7,ASSSREGDEQY
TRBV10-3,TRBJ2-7,ASLGLDSYEQY
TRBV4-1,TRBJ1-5,ASSQGTRSRFNQPQH
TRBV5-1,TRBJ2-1,ASSLVGTGDDEQF
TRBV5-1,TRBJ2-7,ASSLSVGGPSHEQY
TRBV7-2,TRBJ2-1,ASSPEGARQF
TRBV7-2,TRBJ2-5,ASSPGAFPGETQY
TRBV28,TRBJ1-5,ASRTGASSNQPQH
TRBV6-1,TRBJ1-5,ASTPQGYSNQPQH
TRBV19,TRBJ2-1,ASSSGVSYNEQF
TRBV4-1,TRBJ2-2,ASSQERGWSSGELF
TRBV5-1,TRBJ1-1,ASSLEALTEAF
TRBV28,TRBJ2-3,ASSFRDSRPY